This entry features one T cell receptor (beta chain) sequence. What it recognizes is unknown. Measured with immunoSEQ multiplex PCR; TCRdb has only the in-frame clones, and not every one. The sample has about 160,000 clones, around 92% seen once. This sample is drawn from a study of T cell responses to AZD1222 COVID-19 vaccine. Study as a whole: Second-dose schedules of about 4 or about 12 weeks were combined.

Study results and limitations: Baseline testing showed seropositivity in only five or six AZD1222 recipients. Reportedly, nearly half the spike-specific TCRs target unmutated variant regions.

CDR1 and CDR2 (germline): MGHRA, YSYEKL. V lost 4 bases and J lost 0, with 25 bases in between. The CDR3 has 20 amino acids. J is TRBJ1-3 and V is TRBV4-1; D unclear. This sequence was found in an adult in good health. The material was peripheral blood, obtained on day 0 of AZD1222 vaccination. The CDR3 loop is CASSPNRPVRASGSGNTIYF. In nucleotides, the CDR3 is TGCGCCAGCAGCCCAAACCGACCGGTACGTGCGTCGGGCTCTGGAAACACCATATATTTT.